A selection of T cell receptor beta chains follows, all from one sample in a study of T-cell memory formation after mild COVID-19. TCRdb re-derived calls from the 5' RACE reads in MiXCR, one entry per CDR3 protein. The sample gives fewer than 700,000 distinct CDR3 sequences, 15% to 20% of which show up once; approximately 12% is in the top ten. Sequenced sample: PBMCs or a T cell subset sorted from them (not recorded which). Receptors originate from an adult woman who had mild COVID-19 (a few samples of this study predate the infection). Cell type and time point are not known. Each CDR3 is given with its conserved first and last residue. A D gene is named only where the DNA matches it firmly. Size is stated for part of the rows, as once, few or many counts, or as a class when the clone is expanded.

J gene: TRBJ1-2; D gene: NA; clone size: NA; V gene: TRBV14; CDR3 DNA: TGTGCCAGCAGCCGACGGACAGTGGGGGGCTACACCTTC; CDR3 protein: CASSRRTVGGYTF
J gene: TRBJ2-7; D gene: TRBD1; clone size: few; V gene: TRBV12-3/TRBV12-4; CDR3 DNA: TGTGCCAGCACCCCTGGGACAGTCCCTAGGGAGCAGTACTTC; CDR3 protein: CASTPGTVPREQYF
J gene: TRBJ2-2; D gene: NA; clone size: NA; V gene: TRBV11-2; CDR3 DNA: TGTGCCAGCAGCTTAGGGCGGATTACCGGGGAGCTGTTTTTT; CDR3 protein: CASSLGRITGELFF
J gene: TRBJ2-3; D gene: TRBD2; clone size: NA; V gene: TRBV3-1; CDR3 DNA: TGTGCCAGCAGTTCTAGCGGAGATAGCACAGATACGCAGTATTTT; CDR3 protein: CASSSSGDSTDTQYF
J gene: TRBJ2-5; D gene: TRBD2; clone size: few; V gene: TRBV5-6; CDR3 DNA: TGTGCCAGCAGCTTTCGGACTAGCGGGGACCAAGAGACCCAGTACTTC; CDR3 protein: CASSFRTSGDQETQYF
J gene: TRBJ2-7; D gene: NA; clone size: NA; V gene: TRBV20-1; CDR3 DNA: TGCAGTGCTAGAGATTGGGCAACCTACGAGCAGTACTTC; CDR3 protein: CSARDWATYEQYF
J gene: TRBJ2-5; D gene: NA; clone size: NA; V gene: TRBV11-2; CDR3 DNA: TGTGCCAGCAGCGTCGGAAGGACGGTAGCCAAAGAGACCCAGTACTTC; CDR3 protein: CASSVGRTVAKETQYF
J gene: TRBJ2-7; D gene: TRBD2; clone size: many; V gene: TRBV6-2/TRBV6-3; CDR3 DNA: TGTGCCAGCAGTTCGCACTCCAAGGGACTAGCCTACGAGCAGTACTTC; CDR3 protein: CASSSHSKGLAYEQYF
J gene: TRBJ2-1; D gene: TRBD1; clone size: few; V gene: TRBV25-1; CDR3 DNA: TGTGCCAGCGGCCTCGACAGGGCAGGGTTTGAGCAGTTCTTC; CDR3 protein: CASGLDRAGFEQFF
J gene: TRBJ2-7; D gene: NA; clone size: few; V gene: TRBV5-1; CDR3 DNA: TGCGCCAGCAGCCGGACTTCCCACTCCTACGAGCAGTACTTC; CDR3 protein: CASSRTSHSYEQYF
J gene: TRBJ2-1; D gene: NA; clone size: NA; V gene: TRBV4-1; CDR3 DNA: TGCGCCAGCAGCCAAGTAGATAGTCCCGACAATGAGCAGTTCTTC; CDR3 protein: CASSQVDSPDNEQFF
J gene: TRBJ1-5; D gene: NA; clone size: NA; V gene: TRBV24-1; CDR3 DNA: TGTGCCACCAGTGCGGGGGCCTATAGCAATCAGCCCCAGCATTTT; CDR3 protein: CATSAGAYSNQPQHF
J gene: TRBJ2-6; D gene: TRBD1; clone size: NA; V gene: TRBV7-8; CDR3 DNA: TGTGCCAGCAGCACGGACAGGATCTCTGGGGCCAACGTCCTGACTTTC; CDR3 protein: CASSTDRISGANVLTF
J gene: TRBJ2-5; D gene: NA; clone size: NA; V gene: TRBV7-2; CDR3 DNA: TGTGCCAGCAGCTTAGTGGTGCGGGAAGGGGAAGAGACCCAGTACTTC; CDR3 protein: CASSLVVREGEETQYF
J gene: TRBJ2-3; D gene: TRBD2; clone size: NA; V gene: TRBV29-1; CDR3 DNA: TGCAGCGTTCGGGGGGGGCGAGATTACACAGATACGCAGTATTTT; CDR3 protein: CSVRGGRDYTDTQYF
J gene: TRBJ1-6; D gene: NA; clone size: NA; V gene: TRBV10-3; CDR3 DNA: TGTGCCATCAGTGAGTCGGGCAGGGAGTCACCCCTCCACTTT; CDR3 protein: CAISESGRESPLHF
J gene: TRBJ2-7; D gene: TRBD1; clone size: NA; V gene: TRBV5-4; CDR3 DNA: TGTGCCAGCAGCCAGGGACAGCCAACCTACGAGCAGTACTTC; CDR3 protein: CASSQGQPTYEQYF
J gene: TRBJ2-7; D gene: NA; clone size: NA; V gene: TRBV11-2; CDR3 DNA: TGTGCCAGCAGCTCCCCTGACTCCGCGCACTACGAGCAGTACTTC; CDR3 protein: CASSSPDSAHYEQYF
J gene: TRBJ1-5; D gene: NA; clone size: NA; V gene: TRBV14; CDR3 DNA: TGTGCCAGCAGCATTACAGGAGGGGGTCAGCCCCAGCATTTT; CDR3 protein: CASSITGGGQPQHF
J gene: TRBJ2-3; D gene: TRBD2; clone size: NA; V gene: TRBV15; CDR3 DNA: TGTGCCACCAGCCTCGGACTAGGAGCTTCCTTGTCTAGCACAGATACGCAGTATTTT; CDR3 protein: CATSLGLGASLSSTDTQYF
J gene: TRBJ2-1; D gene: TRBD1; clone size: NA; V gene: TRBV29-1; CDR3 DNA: TGCAGCGTCATACACACAGGGGGGTCCTACAATGAGCAGTTCTTC; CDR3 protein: CSVIHTGGSYNEQFF
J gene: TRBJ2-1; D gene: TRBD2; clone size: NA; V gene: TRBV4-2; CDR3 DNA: TGTGCCAGCAGCCAAGGACTAGCGGGGGGCCCCGGCGATGAGCAGTTCTTC; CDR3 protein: CASSQGLAGGPGDEQFF
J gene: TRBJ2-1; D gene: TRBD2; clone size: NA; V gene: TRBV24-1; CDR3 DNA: TGTGCCACCAGTGTAGCGGGAGGCCACAATGAGCAGTTCTTC; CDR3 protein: CATSVAGGHNEQFF
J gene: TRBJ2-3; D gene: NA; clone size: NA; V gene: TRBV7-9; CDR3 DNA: TGTGCCAGCAGCTTAGATGCAGGGGACACAGATACGCAGTATTTT; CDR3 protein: CASSLDAGDTDTQYF
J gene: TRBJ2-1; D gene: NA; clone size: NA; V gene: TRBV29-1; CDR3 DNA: TGCAGCGTTAACCCCCGGGACTCCAAGAGCTCCTACAATGAGCAGTTCTTC; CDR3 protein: CSVNPRDSKSSYNEQFF
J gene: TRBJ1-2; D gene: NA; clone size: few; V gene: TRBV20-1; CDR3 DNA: TGCAGTGCTAGATTTATGGACAACTTTAACTATGGCTACACCTTC; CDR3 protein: CSARFMDNFNYGYTF
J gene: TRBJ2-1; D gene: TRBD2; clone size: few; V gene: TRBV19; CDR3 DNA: TGTGCCAGTAGTATAGTAGCGGGGAGTGAGCAGTTCTTC; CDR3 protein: CASSIVAGSEQFF
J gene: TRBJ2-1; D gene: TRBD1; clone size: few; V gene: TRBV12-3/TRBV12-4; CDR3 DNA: TGTGCCAGCAGTTTCCGGACAGGGGGATATGAGCAGTTCTTC; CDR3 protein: CASSFRTGGYEQFF
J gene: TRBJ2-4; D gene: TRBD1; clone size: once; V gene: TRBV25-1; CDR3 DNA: TGTGCCAGCAGTGAAACAGGGGGCGGAAACATTCAGTACTTC; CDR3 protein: CASSETGGGNIQYF
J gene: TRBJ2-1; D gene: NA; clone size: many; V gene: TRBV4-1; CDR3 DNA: TGCGCCAGCAGCCCGGTACAGGGCCCCAATGAGCAGTTCTTC; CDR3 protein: CASSPVQGPNEQFF
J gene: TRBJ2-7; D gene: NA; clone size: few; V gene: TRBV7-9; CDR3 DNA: TGTGCCAGCAGCTCTCCGCACAGCGATACCTACGAGCAGTACTTC; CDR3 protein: CASSSPHSDTYEQYF
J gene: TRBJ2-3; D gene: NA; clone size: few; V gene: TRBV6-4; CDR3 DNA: TGTGCCAGCAGTGAATGGTCGGACAAGACGCAGTATTTT; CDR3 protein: CASSEWSDKTQYF
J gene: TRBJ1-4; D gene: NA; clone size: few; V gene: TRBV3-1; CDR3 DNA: TGTGCCAGCAGCCAGGTCGGACACGAACTGTTTTTT; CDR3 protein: CASSQVGHELFF
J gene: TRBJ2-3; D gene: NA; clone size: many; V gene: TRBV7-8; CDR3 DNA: TGTGCCAGCAGCCAAGAGGGCGGTACTAGCACAGATACGCAGTATTTT; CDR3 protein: CASSQEGGTSTDTQYF
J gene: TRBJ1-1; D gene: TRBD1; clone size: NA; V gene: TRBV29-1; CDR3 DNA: TGCAGCGTTGCTTTGACAGGGAGAAACACTGAAGCTTTCTTT; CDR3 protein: CSVALTGRNTEAFF
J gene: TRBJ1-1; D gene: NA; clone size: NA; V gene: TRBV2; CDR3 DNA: TGTGCCAGCAGTGTGTCAGGGGCGAACACTGAAGCTTTCTTT; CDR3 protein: CASSVSGANTEAFF
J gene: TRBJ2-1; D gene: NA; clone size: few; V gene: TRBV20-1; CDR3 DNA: TGCAGTGCTACTAAAGACGGTGAGGGGAATGAGCAGTTCTTC; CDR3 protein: CSATKDGEGNEQFF
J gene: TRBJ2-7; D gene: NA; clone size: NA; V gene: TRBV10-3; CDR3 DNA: TGTGCCATCAGTAGTCCGGACTTAGCCGGCTACGAGCAGTACTTC; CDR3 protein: CAISSPDLAGYEQYF
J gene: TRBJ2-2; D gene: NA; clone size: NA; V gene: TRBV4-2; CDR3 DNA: TGTGCCAGCATGCATACACAAACCGGGGAGCTGTTTTTT; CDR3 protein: CASMHTQTGELFF
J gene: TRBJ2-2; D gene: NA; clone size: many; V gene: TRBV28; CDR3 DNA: TGTGCCAGCTCACGTGCCGGGGCCGGGGAGCTGTTTTTT; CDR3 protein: CASSRAGAGELFF
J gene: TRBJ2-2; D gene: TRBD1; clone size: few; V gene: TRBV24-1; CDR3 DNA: TGTGCCACCAAGACAGGGGGTGACACCGGGGAGCTGTTTTTT; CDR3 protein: CATKTGGDTGELFF
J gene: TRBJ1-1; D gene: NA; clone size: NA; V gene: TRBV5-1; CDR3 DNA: TGCGCCAGCAGCCCCTCCTTACCGCGCGCTGAAGCTTTCTTT; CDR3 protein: CASSPSLPRAEAFF
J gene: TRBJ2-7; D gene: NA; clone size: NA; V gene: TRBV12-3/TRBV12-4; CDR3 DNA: TGTGCCAGCAGTTTGTCCCAGGGAATCGACGAGCAGTACTTC; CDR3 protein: CASSLSQGIDEQYF
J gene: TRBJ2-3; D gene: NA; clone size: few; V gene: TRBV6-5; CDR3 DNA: TGTGCCAGCAGTTACAAGACTAGCACAGATACGCAGTATTTT; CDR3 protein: CASSYKTSTDTQYF
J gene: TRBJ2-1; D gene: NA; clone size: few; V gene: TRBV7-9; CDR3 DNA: TGTGCCAGCATCTTGAGTATAGGGGGCAATGAGCAGTTCTTC; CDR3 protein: CASILSIGGNEQFF
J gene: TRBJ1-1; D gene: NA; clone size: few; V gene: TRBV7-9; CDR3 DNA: TGTGCCAGCAGCTTAGCAGATCGCGGGCCGAACACTGAAGCTTTCTTT; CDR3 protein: CASSLADRGPNTEAFF
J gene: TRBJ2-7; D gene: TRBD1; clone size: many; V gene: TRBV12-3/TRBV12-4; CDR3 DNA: TGTGCCAGCAGTCCCGGACAGGGCCGCTCCTACGAGCAGTACTTC; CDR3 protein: CASSPGQGRSYEQYF
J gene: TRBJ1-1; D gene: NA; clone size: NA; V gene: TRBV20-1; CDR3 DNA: TGCAGTGCTAACGAGGGATCGGGAACTGAAGCTTTCTTT; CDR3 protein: CSANEGSGTEAFF
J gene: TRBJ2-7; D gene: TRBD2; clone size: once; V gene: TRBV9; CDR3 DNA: TGTGCCAGCAGCTTGCAGCGGGAGGCGGGTGAGCAGTACTTC; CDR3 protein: CASSLQREAGEQYF
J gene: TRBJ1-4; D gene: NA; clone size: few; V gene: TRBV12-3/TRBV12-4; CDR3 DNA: TGTGCCAGCAGTTTAGCCGGAGGGGAAAAACTGTTTTTT; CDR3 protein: CASSLAGGEKLFF
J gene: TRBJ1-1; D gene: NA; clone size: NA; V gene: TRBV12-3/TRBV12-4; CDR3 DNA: TGTGCCAGCAGTTTATATTGGGGCTTGAACACTGAAGCTTTCTTT; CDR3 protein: CASSLYWGLNTEAFF
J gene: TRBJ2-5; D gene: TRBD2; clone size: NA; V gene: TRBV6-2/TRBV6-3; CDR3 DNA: TGTGCCAGCAGTTACACTAGCGGGAGCGTCGGAGAGACCCAGTACTTC; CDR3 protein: CASSYTSGSVGETQYF
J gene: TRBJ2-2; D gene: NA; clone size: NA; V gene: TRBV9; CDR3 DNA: TGTGCCAGCAGCGTAGTTGACACCTCGAACACCGGGGAGCTGTTTTTT; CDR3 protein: CASSVVDTSNTGELFF
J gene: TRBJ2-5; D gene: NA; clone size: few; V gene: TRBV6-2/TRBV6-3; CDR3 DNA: TGTGCCAGCAGGGACCTGTTCCAAGAGACCCAGTACTTC; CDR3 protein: CASRDLFQETQYF
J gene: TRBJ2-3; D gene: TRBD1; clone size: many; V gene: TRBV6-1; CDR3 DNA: TGTGCCAGCAGTGATGGGACAGGGGGCACAGATACGCAGTATTTT; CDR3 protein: CASSDGTGGTDTQYF
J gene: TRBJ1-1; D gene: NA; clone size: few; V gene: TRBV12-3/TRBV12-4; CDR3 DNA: TGTGCCAGCAGTTTCGGGACACGGAACACTGAAGCTTTCTTT; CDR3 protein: CASSFGTRNTEAFF
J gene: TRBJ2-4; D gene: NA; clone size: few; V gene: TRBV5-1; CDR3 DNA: TGCGCCAGCAGCCCCCTTGGGGGCGCGTTGTACATTCAGTACTTC; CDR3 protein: CASSPLGGALYIQYF
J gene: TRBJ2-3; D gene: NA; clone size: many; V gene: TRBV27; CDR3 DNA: TGTGCCAGCAGTTTTGGGGACGGCACAGATACGCAGTATTTT; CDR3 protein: CASSFGDGTDTQYF
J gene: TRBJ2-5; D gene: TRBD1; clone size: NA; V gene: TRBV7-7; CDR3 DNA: TGTGCCAGCAGCTTAGAACCAGGGGGCTTGGAGACCCAGTACTTC; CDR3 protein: CASSLEPGGLETQYF